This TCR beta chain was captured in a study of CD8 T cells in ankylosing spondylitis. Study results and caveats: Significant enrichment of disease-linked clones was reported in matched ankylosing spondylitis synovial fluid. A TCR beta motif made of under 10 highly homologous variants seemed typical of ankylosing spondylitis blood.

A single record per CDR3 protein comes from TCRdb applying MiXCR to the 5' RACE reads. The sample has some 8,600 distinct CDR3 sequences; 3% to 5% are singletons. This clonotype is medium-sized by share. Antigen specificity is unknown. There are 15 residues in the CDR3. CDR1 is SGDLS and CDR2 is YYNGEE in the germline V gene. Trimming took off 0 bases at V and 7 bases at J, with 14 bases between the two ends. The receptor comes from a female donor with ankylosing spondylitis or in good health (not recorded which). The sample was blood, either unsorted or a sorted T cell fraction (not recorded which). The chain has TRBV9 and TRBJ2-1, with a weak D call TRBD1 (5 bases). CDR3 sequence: CASSVGQSPVNEQFF. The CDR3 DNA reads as TGTGCCAGCAGCGTAGGACAGTCTCCGGTTAATGAGCAGTTCTTC.